This TCR beta chain was recorded in a study of shared clonotypes between healthy human individuals. Across the study: Donors were a couple of women and a few men aged 18 to 49. Whole-study findings and limits: Compared with memory subsets, naive subsets generally had larger estimated richness. Sharing across four donors was highest in naive CD4 (around 5%) and lowest in memory CD8 (0.4%).

A remark on this clone: The antigen is not known.

Sequencing used immunoSEQ multiplex PCR; TCRdb keeps in-frame clones, though not all of them. In the table there are roughly 1.4 million clones, approximately 98.5% of which are singletons. The sample comprised naive CD4+ T cells sorted from blood. Subset of the sample: CD45RA+ positively selected. The source of this sequence is a man aged 25 to 45 in good health.

CDR3 amino acids: CASSRGGQETQYF. In DNA, the CDR3 is TGTGCCAGCAGTCGAGGGGGGCAAGAGACCCAGTACTTC. The chain combines TRBV25-1 with TRBJ2-5; D possibly matches TRBD1 or TRBD2 (6 bases each). CDR3 length equals 13 residues. With 5 bases removed from V and 2 bases from J, the gap between germline ends came to 9 bases. The germline CDR1 and CDR2 sequences are MGHDK and SYGVNS.